This T cell receptor (beta chain) comes out of a study of T cell repertoires in aging, cancer and after chemotherapy. Regarding the study as a whole: Immunological memory after chemotherapy cannot be judged from the repertoire data. Untreated cancer patients had significantly lower blood TCR diversity than age-matched healthy donors.

Rearranged V-D-J TRB sequences were amplified with a mixed TRB-A/B primer pool. In TCRdb, the multiplex PCR reads were re-called with MiXCR into one record per CDR3 protein. This table has around 12,000 distinct CDR3 sequences, 35% to 45% appearing once. Notes on this clonotype: Its specificity is not known.

Germline V gives CDR1 MNHEY, CDR2 SMNVEV (reference sequence). CDR3 length: 16 residues. The V and J ends lost 4 bases and 0 bases respectively, with 13 bases between them. TCR beta rearrangements were amplified from peripheral blood genomic DNA. V usage is TRBV27 and J usage is TRBJ2-1; no clear D gene. The clonotype was recovered from a human donor in good health. The donor label of this sample is uncertain. The sequencing input was blood. CDR3 sequence reads: CASSSPSLSSYNEQFF. The CDR3 DNA is TGTGCCAGCAGTTCCCCCTCTTTGAGCTCCTACAATGAGCAGTTCTTC.